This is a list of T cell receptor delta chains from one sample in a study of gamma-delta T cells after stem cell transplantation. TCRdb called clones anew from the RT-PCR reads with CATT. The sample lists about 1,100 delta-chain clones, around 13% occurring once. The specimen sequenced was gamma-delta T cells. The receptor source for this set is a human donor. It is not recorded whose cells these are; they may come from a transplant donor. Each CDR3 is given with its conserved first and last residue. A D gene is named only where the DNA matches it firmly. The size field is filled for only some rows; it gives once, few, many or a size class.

CALGALRWGILRNTDKLIF	TGTGCTCTTGGGGCCCTAAGGTGGGGGATACTTCGGAACACCGATAAACTCATCTTT	TRDV1	TRDJ1	few	TRDD3
CALGANPRRLLRITGGYAGDPSTDKLIF	TGTGCTCTTGGGGCAAATCCAAGAAGGCTCCTACGAATTACTGGGGGATACGCGGGCGATCCATCCACCGATAAACTCATCTTT	TRDV1	TRDJ1	NA	TRDD3
CACDTVSRAEKLIF	TGTGCCTGTGACACCGTGTCACGGGCCGAGAAACTCATCTTT	TRDV2	TRDJ1	medium-sized	NA
CALGPPPGIDLPNTDKLIF	TGTGCTCTTGGGCCCCCCCCCGGGATCGACCTACCCAACACCGATAAACTCATCTTT	TRDV1	TRDJ1	NA	NA
CACGGLGEYTDKLIF	TGTGCCTGTGGAGGGCTGGGGGAGTACACCGATAAACTCATCTTT	TRDV2	TRDJ1	medium-sized	TRDD3
CALGELSFHQWGIIELIF	TGTGCTCTTGGGGAACTATCGTTCCACCAATGGGGGATAATTGAACTCATCTTT	TRDV1	TRDJ1	medium-sized	TRDD3
CACDTVLGDTDPSWDTRQMFF	TGTGCCTGTGACACCGTCCTGGGGGATACGGACCCATCCTGGGACACCCGACAGATGTTTTTC	TRDV2	TRDJ3	large	TRDD3
CACDQVLGGRSFSDKLIF	TGTGCCTGTGACCAAGTACTGGGGGGGAGAAGTTTCTCCGATAAACTCATCTTT	TRDV2	TRDJ1	medium-sized	TRDD3
CACDTMPPTGGSPYTDKLIF	TGTGCCTGTGACACCATGCCTCCTACTGGGGGCTCCCCCTACACCGATAAACTCATCTTT	TRDV2	TRDJ1	medium-sized	TRDD3
CALGEPLGLQWGPGTDKLIF	TGTGCTCTTGGGGAACCTCTAGGCCTCCAATGGGGCCCGGGCACCGATAAACTCATCTTT	TRDV1	TRDJ1	NA	NA
CACDTVARLTITDKLIF	TGTGCCTGTGACACCGTCGCCCGACTCACCATCACCGATAAACTCATCTTT	TRDV2	TRDJ1	large	NA
CALGELQTPWAFPPRTGGPALTAQLFF	TGTGCTCTTGGGGAACTCCAGACCCCTTGGGCCTTCCCCCCACGTACTGGGGGTCCAGCTTTGACAGCACAACTCTTCTTT	TRDV1	TRDJ2	medium-sized	TRDD3
CACDTVGGTKLIF	TGTGCCTGTGACACCGTCGGCGGGACAAAACTCATCTTT	TRDV2	TRDJ1	medium-sized	NA
CAFRGGYDTDKLIF	TGTGCCTTTAGGGGGGGATACGACACCGATAAACTCATCTTT	TRDV3	TRDJ1	few	TRDD3
CALGELSTGGLYTDKLIF	TGTGCTCTTGGGGAACTAAGTACTGGGGGATTGTACACCGATAAACTCATCTTT	TRDV1	TRDJ1	few	TRDD3
CALGLDWADKLIF	TGTGCTCTTGGGCTGGATTGGGCCGATAAACTCATCTTT	TRDV1	TRDJ1	medium-sized	NA
CACDTLATSRRNGGFLGKEYTDKLIF	TGTGCCTGTGACACGCTCGCTACTTCCCGACGAAATGGGGGATTTCTCGGAAAGGAGTACACCGATAAACTCATCTTT	TRDV2	TRDJ1	medium-sized	TRDD3
CACVPLGDTGDKLIF	TGTGCCTGCGTCCCTCTGGGGGATACGGGCGATAAACTCATCTTT	TRDV2	TRDJ1	large	TRDD3
CACDLLGDPQGGAAQLFF	TGTGCCTGTGACTTACTGGGGGATCCTCAAGGCGGGGCAGCACAACTCTTCTTT	TRDV2	TRDJ2	few	TRDD3
CACDPLLGDTPYSWDTRQMFF	TGTGCCTGTGACCCATTACTGGGGGATACGCCATACTCCTGGGACACCCGACAGATGTTTTTC	TRDV2	TRDJ3	medium-sized	TRDD3
CALGERRPRGKYTDKLIF	TGTGCTCTTGGGGAACGTCGGCCACGTGGAAAGTACACCGATAAACTCATCTTT	TRDV1	TRDJ1	few	NA
CALGEPSQGYADKLIF	TGTGCTCTTGGGGAACCTTCCCAGGGATACGCCGATAAACTCATCTTT	TRDV1	TRDJ1	medium-sized	TRDD3
CALGELRTGKLIF	TGTGCTCTTGGGGAACTCAGAACGGGTAAACTCATTTTC	TRDV1	TRDJ1	NA	NA
CACDTAGGRSWDTRQMFF	TGTGCCTGTGACACCGCCGGGGGTCGCTCCTGGGACACCCGACAGATGTTTTTC	TRDV2	TRDJ3	medium-sized	NA
CACDTVGSYIPTGGRTPTYTDKLIF	TGTGCCTGTGACACCGTAGGATCCTACATTCCCACTGGGGGACGCACGCCCACCTACACCGATAAACTCATCTTT	TRDV2	TRDJ1	few	TRDD3
CACDRLQGADKLIF	TGTGCCTGTGACCGACTCCAGGGGGCCGATAAACTCATCTTT	TRDV2	TRDJ1	medium-sized	NA
CAHGNHAFLPYTDKLIF	TGTGCCCATGGTAACCACGCCTTCCTGCCTTACACCGATAAACTCATCTTT	TRDV1	TRDJ1	few	TRDD2
CACDRPSDGGYFFIF	TGTGCCTGTGACCGACCCTCGGATGGGGGATACTTTTTCATCTTT	TRDV2	TRDJ1	medium-sized	TRDD3
CALGGLGDKGDKLIF	TGTGCTCTTGGGGGATTGGGGGATAAGGGAGATAAACTCATCTTT	TRDV1	TRDJ1	NA	TRDD3
CALGDQQPGLPPNPYTDKLIF	TGTGCTCTTGGGGACCAACAACCGGGGCTCCCCCCCAATCCCTACACCGATAAACTCATCTTT	TRDV1	TRDJ1	NA	NA
CACDPLGETRGKLIF	TGTGCCTGTGACCCCCTTGGAGAAACTAGAGGTAAACTCATCTTT	TRDV2	TRDJ1	large	NA
CACDKLSSLHTGGLKLIF	TGTGCCTGTGACAAACTCTCTTCCCTTCATACTGGGGGCCTGAAACTCATCTTT	TRDV2	TRDJ1	large	TRDD3
CACDTLVTGGPYTDKLIF	TGTGCCTGTGACACCTTAGTTACTGGGGGTCCTTACACCGATAAACTCATCTTT	TRDV2	TRDJ1	medium-sized	TRDD3
CALSLTPGGYHYTDKLIF	TGTGCTCTAAGCCTAACTCCTGGGGGGTATCATTACACCGATAAACTCATCTTT	TRDV3	TRDJ1	medium-sized	TRDD3
CACDHVTLGDRRTARLFF	TGTGCCTGTGACCATGTTACACTGGGGGATAGACGGACAGCACGACTCTTCTTT	TRDV2	TRDJ2	few	TRDD3
CALGPQLRALLNAFYPGMKIHTVKLIF	TGTGCTCTTGGACCCCAACTACGGGCCTTGCTTAATGCTTTTTATCCCGGGATGAAAATTCACACCGTTAAACTCATCTTT	TRDV1	TRDJ1	NA	NA
CACDTAGESSWDTRQMFF	TGTGCCTGTGACACCGCAGGGGAGAGCTCCTGGGACACCCGACAGATGTTTTTC	TRDV2	TRDJ3	medium-sized	NA
CACDILSVGANTDKLIF	TGTGCCTGTGACATCCTCTCAGTGGGGGCCAACACCGATAAACTCATCTTT	TRDV2	TRDJ1	medium-sized	NA
CACDTLKGTDKLIF	TGTGCCTGTGACACCCTAAAGGGTACCGATAAACTCATCTTT	TRDV2	TRDJ1	medium-sized	NA
CACDSLGAPYTDKLIF	TGTGCCTGTGACAGCCTGGGGGCCCCGTACACCGATAAACTCATCTTT	TRDV2	TRDJ1	medium-sized	TRDD3
CAWSPGDTYTDKLIF	TGTGCCTGGAGCCCGGGGGATACCTACACCGATAAACTCATCTTT	TRDV2	TRDJ1	medium-sized	TRDD3
CACDTVALSSWDTRQMFF	TGTGCCTGTGACACCGTGGCGTTAAGCTCCTGGGACACCCGACAGATGTTTTTC	TRDV2	TRDJ3	large	NA
CACDTILGDTSWDTRQMFF	TGTGCCTGTGACACAATACTGGGGGATACCTCCTGGGACACCCGACAGATGTTTTTC	TRDV2	TRDJ3	large	TRDD3
CACDPLLGDKFSDKLIF	TGTGCCTGTGACCCGTTACTGGGGGATAAGTTCTCCGATAAACTCATCTTT	TRDV2	TRDJ1	medium-sized	TRDD3
CALGSSPESWGVISWIFSYTDKLIF	TGTGCTCTTGGGTCATCACCCGAGAGCTGGGGCGTCATATCCTGGATCTTCTCGTACACCGATAAACTCATCTTT	TRDV1	TRDJ1	large	NA
CAFHSSEVLGVRYTDKLIF	TGTGCCTTCCATTCCTCGGAAGTACTGGGGGTTCGGTACACCGATAAACTCATCTTT	TRDV3	TRDJ1	NA	TRDD3
CACDSVGGTLWTELIF	TGTGCCTGTGACAGCGTTGGAGGTACCCTCTGGACTGAACTCATCTTT	TRDV2	TRDJ1	medium-sized	NA